This TCR beta chain was found in a study of T cells in localized non-small cell lung cancer (dated by TCRdb to 2018 to 2020). Background on the whole study: The study analyzed T cell repertoires of over 200 early-stage NSCLC patients, comparing tumors and uninvolved tumor-adjacent lungs. All 220 or so NSCLC patients in the cohort were treatment-naive and had localized lung tumors that were resected. NSCLC patients had a mean age of around 61 years, and 120 to 150 were male and around 110 female. General study outcomes and caveats: Because of the exploratory design, TCR variables were selected using unadjusted p-values without false-discovery rate correction. Uninvolved tumor-adjacent lung showed the highest T cell clonality, higher than tumor, which suggests more focused antigenic responses in the uninvolved tumor-adjacent lung. Because multi-region tumor sequencing was not performed, intratumor heterogeneity could not be ruled out. Of the top 100 tumor clones, a median of roughly 53 were detected in paired uninvolved adjacent lung; roughly 26 were also among that lung's top 100. Higher T cell density in blood was associated with longer overall survival, whereas higher clonality in adjacent lung was associated with shorter survival.

The cysteine opens and the phenylalanine closes a CDR3 of 12 amino acids. Only the CDR3 region is kept as DNA, spanning 36 bases read in frame from base 1. The CDR1 and CDR2 encoded by the germline V gene are MDHEN and SYDVKM. V is shortened by 3 bases, J by 7 bases, and the region joining them spans 9 bases. At diagnosis, peripheral blood, uninvolved tumor-adjacent lung and tumor were collected and stored as a combination of fresh-frozen and FFPE material. For TCR repertoire profiling, blood samples were analyzed in the form of peripheral blood mononuclear cells. Note on this clone: Its specific antigen is unknown. One base away there is no much larger clone; base qualities are not given.

TCR beta CDR3 regions were sequenced from DNA using the immunoSEQ Assay. The authors' analysis ran thus. To compute T cell density, TCR beta template counts were normalized to usable DNA, which was estimated by amplifying housekeeping genes. The preseqR package was used to estimate richness by extrapolating to 400,000 templates for PBMC samples and to 120,000 templates for tissue samples. Clonality was calculated as one minus Pielou's evenness. Tissue-enriched TCRs were identified by differential abundance testing using productive amino-acid clonotypes, minimum total count 5 and alpha 0.1. The Jaccard Index and the Morisita Overlap Index were used to measure repertoire overlap between compartments. GLIPH clustered TCR beta CDR3s with public tetramer-defined viral CDR3s; viral motifs required at least three viral sequences plus V-gene enrichment. TCRdb's version of the immuneACCESS table is confined to in-frame rearrangements and falls short of the full clone set. An unresolved V gene accounts for under half of the shortfall where checked; the remainder is of unknown origin. D and trimming come from the DNA, and the V and J calls and clone size come from that table. This sample holds about 32,000 clones; 88% were observed only once. Around 4.2% of the sample goes to the ten largest clones.

The receptor comes from a woman between 40 and 69 years old with stage III lung adenocarcinoma. Specimen: peripheral blood mononuclear cells, collected before any cancer treatment. Rearrangement joined TRBV28 to TRBJ1-1; the D gene assignment is ambiguous. The CDR3 in this case is CASSFSRSEAFF. Here is the DNA: TGTGCCAGCAGTTTCTCCAGAAGTGAAGCTTTCTTT.